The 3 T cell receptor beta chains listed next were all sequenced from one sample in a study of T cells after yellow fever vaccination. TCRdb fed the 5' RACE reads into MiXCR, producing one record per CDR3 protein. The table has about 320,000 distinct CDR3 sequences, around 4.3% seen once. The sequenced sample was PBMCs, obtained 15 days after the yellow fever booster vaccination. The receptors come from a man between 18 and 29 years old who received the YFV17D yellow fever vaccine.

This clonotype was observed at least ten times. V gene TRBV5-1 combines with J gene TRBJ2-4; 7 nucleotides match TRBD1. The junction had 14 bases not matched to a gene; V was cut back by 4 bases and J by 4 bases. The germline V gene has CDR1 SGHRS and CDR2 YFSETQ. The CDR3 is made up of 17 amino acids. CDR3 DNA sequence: TGCGCCAGCAGCGCCCAACCGACAGGGTCCCGAAAAAACATTCAGTACTTC. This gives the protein CASSAQPTGSRKNIQYF.

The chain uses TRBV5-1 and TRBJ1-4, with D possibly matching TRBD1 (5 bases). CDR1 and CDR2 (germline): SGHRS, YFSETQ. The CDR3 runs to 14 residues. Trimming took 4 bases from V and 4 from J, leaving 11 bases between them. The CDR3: CASSGGTFNEKLFF. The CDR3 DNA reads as TGCGCCAGCAGCGGCGGGACTTTTAATGAAAAACTGTTTTTT.

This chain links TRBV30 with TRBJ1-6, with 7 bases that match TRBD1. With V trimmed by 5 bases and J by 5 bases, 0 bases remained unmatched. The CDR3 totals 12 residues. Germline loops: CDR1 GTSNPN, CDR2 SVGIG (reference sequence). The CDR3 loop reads CAWDRDNSPLHF. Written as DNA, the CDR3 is TGTGCCTGGGACAGGGATAATTCACCCCTCCACTTT.